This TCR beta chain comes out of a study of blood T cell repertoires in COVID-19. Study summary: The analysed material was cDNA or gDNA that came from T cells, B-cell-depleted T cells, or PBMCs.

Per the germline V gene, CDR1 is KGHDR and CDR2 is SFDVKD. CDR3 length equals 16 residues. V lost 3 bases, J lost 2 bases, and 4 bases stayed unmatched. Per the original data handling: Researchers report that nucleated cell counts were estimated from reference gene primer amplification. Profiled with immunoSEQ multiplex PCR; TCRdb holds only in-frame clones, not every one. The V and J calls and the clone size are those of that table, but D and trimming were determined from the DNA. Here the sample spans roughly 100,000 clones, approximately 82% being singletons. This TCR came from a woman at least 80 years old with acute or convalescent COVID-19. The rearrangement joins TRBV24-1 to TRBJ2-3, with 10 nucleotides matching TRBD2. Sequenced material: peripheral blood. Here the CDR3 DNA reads TGTGCCACCAGTGATCGTAGCGGGGGGCCCACAGATACGCAGTATTTT. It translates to CATSDRSGGPTDTQYF.